This T cell receptor beta chain derives from a study of T-cell memory formation after mild COVID-19. As for the study in general: Clustering of TCRs was largely donor specific.

The length of the CDR3 is 14 residues. CDR1 and CDR2 from the germline V gene are MNHEY and SVGEGT. V gave up 4 bases and J gave up 4 bases, with 13 bases separating them. TCRdb re-called the 5' RACE reads with MiXCR, one entry per CDR3 protein. The data contain approximately 400,000 distinct CDR3 sequences, roughly 18% of them seen just once; the ten biggest clones take up about 22%. Study-wide findings and caveats: Pre-infection memory harbored some responding clones, suggesting cross-reactive memory joined.

On this clonotype itself: The antigen is unknown.

This sequence originates from a young man who had mild COVID-19 (a few samples of this study predate the infection). Cell type and time point are not known. The chain has TRBV6-2 or TRBV6-3 and TRBJ1-2; tentatively, D is TRBD1 (5 bases). The material sequenced was PBMCs or a T cell subset sorted from them (not recorded which). As DNA, the CDR3 is TGTGCCAGCAGTTTGACGGGACGGAGCTATGGCTACACCTTC. It translates to CASSLTGRSYGYTF.